The 23 T cell receptor beta chains presented below share a single source sample, sequenced in a study of blood T cell repertoires in COVID-19. Here immunoSEQ multiplex PCR was the method, and the copy in TCRdb shows in-frame clones only, minus some. The sample shows 75,000 to 95,000 clones, 90% to 95% of them seen only once. What was sequenced was peripheral blood. The receptors were sampled from a man aged 55 to 70 with acute or convalescent COVID-19.

This clone showed up just a few times. The genes are TRBV6-1 and TRBJ2-7, with D hard to call. Deletions cut 3 bases from V and 0 bases from J, with 12 bases between. CDR1 is MNHNS, CDR2 SASEGT, per germline. This CDR3 has 15 amino acids. The CDR3 DNA sequence: TGTGCCAGCAGTGAGGTGACACCGAGCTCCTACGAGCAGTACTTC. Amino acid sequence: CASSEVTPSSYEQYF.

This chain links TRBV7-2 with TRBJ2-1; 7 nucleotides align to TRBD2. The germline CDR1 and CDR2 sequences are SGHTA and FQGNSA. CDR3 length: 14 amino acids. V shed 3 bases, J shed 6 bases, and the junction held 5 bases outside the gene matches. In nucleotides, the CDR3 is TGTGCCAGCAGCTTCGGCGGGAGTCGCAATGAGCAGTTCTTC. It translates to CASSFGGSRNEQFF. Combining the CDR3 with reference TRBV7-2 and TRBJ2-1 gives the whole variable domain GAGVSQSPSNKVTEKGKDVELRCDPISGHTALYWYRQSLGQGLEFLIYFQGNSAPDKSGLPSDRFSAERTGGSVSTLTIQRTQQEDSAVYLCASSFGGSRNEQFFGPGTRLTVL.

The chain combines TRBV11-2 with TRBJ1-1, with 10 nucleotides matching TRBD1. CDR3 size: 15 residues. The trim removed 3 bases at V and 6 bases at J, leaving 7 bases unmatched. Per germline, CDR1 SGHAT and CDR2 FQNNGV. DNA for the CDR3: TGTGCCAGCAGCTTTGCTCGACAGGGGGCACCTGAAGCTTTCTTT. The encoded protein is CASSFARQGAPEAFF.

The gene calls are TRBV10-3 and TRBJ1-5, with 9 positions matching TRBD1. The CDR3 runs 13 residues. Trimming removed 8 bases from V and 4 bases from J; junction bases left unmatched: 3. Germline values: CDR1 ENHRY, CDR2 SYGVKD. The chain's CDR3 is CAIGQGSNQPQHF. The CDR3 DNA is TGTGCCATCGGACAGGGGTCTAATCAGCCCCAGCATTTT.

The genes are TRBV3-1 (or the pseudogene TRBV3-2) and TRBJ2-5; a possible D gene is TRBD1 (5 bases). V was trimmed by 0 bases and J by 1 base, leaving 9 bases between them. Germline V gives CDR1 LGHDT, CDR2 YNNKEL (reference sequence). This CDR3 has 15 amino acids. The CDR3 nucleotides read TGTGCCAGCAGCCAAGATACAGGATCCCAAGAGACCCAGTACTTC. This codes for CASSQDTGSQETQYF.

The rearrangement joins TRBV4-1 to TRBJ1-5, with unresolved D. The CDR3 covers 16 residues. The germline V gene has CDR1 MGHRA and CDR2 YSYEKL. V lost 0 bases and J 3 bases, leaving 12 bases between the germline ends. The CDR3 DNA reads as TGCGCCAGCAGCCAAGATCGAGAAAGCCACAATCAGCCCCAGCATTTT. It specifies CASSQDRESHNQPQHF.

The chain uses TRBV5-4 and TRBJ2-7; perhaps TRBD2 as D (7 bases). Trimming removed 0 bases at V and 1 base at J, with 11 bases between. Germline CDR1 and CDR2: SGHNT and YYREEE (reference sequence). The CDR3 spans 15 residues. The CDR3 reads CASSLAGGSSYEQYF. As DNA, the CDR3 is TGTGCCAGCAGCTTGGCGGGGGGCTCATCCTACGAGCAGTACTTC. Using reference TRBV5-4 and TRBJ2-7 for the parts outside the CDR3, the full variable domain is ETGVTQSPTHLIKTRGQQVTLRCSSQSGHNTVSWYQQALGQGPQFIFQYYREEENGRGNFPPRFSGLQFPNYSSELNVNALELDDSALYLCASSLAGGSSYEQYFGPGTRLTVT.

The chain couples TRBV10-2 to TRBJ2-7; 12 bases are a match to TRBD2. The CDR3 length is 18 residues. Germline V lookup: CDR1 WSHSY, CDR2 SAAADI. V was pared by 4 bases and J by 4 bases, with 14 bases of the junction left unmatched. The CDR3 coding sequence is TGCGCCAGCAGTGGCTGGACTAGCGGGGCTGACCCGACTTACGAGCAGTACTTC. Protein sequence: CASSGWTSGADPTYEQYF.

The J gene is TRBJ1-2, the V gene TRBV6-5; 7 nucleotides agree with TRBD1. The CDR3 is made up of 15 amino acids. V lost 2 bases, J lost 6 bases, and 9 bases stayed unmatched. Germline-derived CDR1 and CDR2 are MNHEY and SVGAGI. The CDR3 nucleotides read TGTGCCAGCAGTTACGGTACTCCGCAGGGGGATGGCTACACCTTC. It specifies CASSYGTPQGDGYTF.

V gene TRBV5-6 combines with J gene TRBJ2-5, with D maybe TRBD1 (6 bases). Germline V CDR1 and CDR2: SGHDT, YYEEEE. This CDR3 region has 13 residues. V lost 2 bases, J lost 2 bases, and 7 bases lay in between. The DNA of the CDR3 is TGTGCCAGCAGCTTCGACAGGCAAGAGACCCAGTACTTC. This translates into CASSFDRQETQYF. Full variable domain (remainder filled in from reference TRBV5-6 and TRBJ2-5): DAGVTQSPTHLIKTRGQQVTLRCSPKSGHDTVSWYQQALGQGPQFIFQYYEEEERQRGNFPDRFSGHQFPNYSSELNVNALLLGDSALYLCASSFDRQETQYFGPGTRLLVL.

This sequence joins TRBV6-6 and TRBJ1-5; a weak D match, TRBD1 (5 bases). The length of the CDR3 is 12 residues. Deletions cut 10 bases from V and 2 bases from J, with 9 bases between. Germline CDR1 is MNHNY and CDR2 is SVGAGI (reference sequence). CDR3 region: CATQGGNQPQHF. CDR3 nucleotide sequence: TGTGCCACCCAAGGGGGCAATCAGCCCCAGCATTTT.

CDR3 in amino acids: CASSQNLPVGYTF. CDR3 nucleotides: TGTGCCAGCAGCCAAAATCTTCCAGTTGGCTACACCTTC. V and J are TRBV16 and TRBJ1-2; D not resolved. Germline V CDR1 and CDR2: KGHSY, FQNENV. The CDR3 extends over 13 amino acids. V was trimmed by 2 bases and J by 7 bases, leaving 11 bases between them.

The J gene is TRBJ2-7, the V gene TRBV28; perhaps TRBD1 as D (6 bases). Germline CDR1 reads MDHEN; CDR2 reads SYDVKM. The V end was cut by 4 bases, the J end by 2 bases, with 15 bases between. This CDR3 is 15 amino acids long. The CDR3: CASSSPGTRTYEQYF. The CDR3 DNA reads TGTGCCAGCAGTTCCCCCGGGACACGGACCTACGAGCAGTACTTC.

The J gene is TRBJ1-5, the V gene TRBV28, with D unclear. Germline V CDR1 and CDR2: MDHEN, SYDVKM. With 3 bases removed from V and 0 bases from J, the gap between germline ends came to 9 bases. The CDR3 totals 15 residues. The CDR3 DNA reads TGTGCCAGCAGTTTTTCCGGGGTTAGCAATCAGCCCCAGCATTTT. Residues: CASSFSGVSNQPQHF.

The genes are TRBV18 and TRBJ2-2; weak D call: TRBD2 (5 bases). The ends were cut back, 3 bases at V and 2 bases at J, with 10 bases in the middle. CDR1 and CDR2 from the germline V gene are KGHSH and LQKENI. This CDR3 contains 15 residues. CDR3 residues: CASSPRADNTGELFF. The CDR3 coding sequence is TGTGCCAGCTCACCGAGGGCCGATAACACCGGGGAGCTGTTTTTT.

This sequence joins TRBV24-1 and TRBJ2-3; no reliable D call. V was trimmed by 9 bases and J by 2 bases, leaving 5 bases between them. The germline CDR1 and CDR2 sequences are KGHDR and SFDVKD. The CDR3 has 11 amino acids. CDR3 amino acids: CATAVTDTQYF. CDR3 sequence (DNA): TGTGCCACCGCAGTCACAGATACGCAGTATTTT.

This sequence joins TRBV7-2 and TRBJ2-1; the match to TRBD2 covers 7 bases. V shed 5 bases and J 9 bases; nucleotides not matched to a gene: 7. The CDR3 contains 13 residues. Germline-derived CDR1 and CDR2 are SGHTA and FQGNSA. The CDR3 is CASSPTSVGEQFF. The CDR3 DNA sequence: TGTGCCAGCAGCCCAACTAGCGTGGGTGAGCAGTTCTTC.

The chain recombines TRBV5-1 with TRBJ2-1; 7 bases line up with TRBD2. V lost 4 bases, J lost 6 bases, and 19 bases stayed unmatched. Germline V gives CDR1 SGHRS, CDR2 YFSETQ. CDR3 length: 18 amino acids. CDR3 sequence: CASSLGVAGSTRGNEQFF. In DNA form, the CDR3 reads TGCGCCAGCAGCCTCGGGGTAGCGGGTTCCACCCGGGGCAATGAGCAGTTCTTC. The full variable domain, with the rest looked up from reference TRBV5-1 and TRBJ2-1, is KAGVTQTPRYLIKTRGQQVTLSCSPISGHRSVSWYQQTPGQGLQFLFEYFSETQRNKGNFPGRFSGRQFSNSRSEMNVSTLELGDSALYLCASSLGVAGSTRGNEQFFGPGTRLTVL.

The chain is built from TRBV7-2 and TRBJ2-2, with 9 bases aligning to TRBD1. Germline CDR1 is SGHTA and CDR2 is FQGNSA. The ends lost 3 bases at V and 5 bases at J; junction bases unmatched: 4. The length of the CDR3 is 15 residues. The CDR3 DNA follows: TGTGCCAGCAGCTTGTTAGGGACAGGGACCGGGGAGCTGTTTTTT. Residues: CASSLLGTGTGELFF.

This clone appeared once. The chain carries TRBV15 and TRBJ1-1, with D perhaps matching TRBD1 (6 bases). This CDR3 has 12 amino acids. The germline gives CDR1 LNHNV, CDR2 YYDKDF (reference sequence). V was cut by 10 bases and J by 1 base, with 10 bases left in between. CDR3 sequence: CAIGGQNTEAFF. The DNA of the CDR3 is TGTGCCATCGGGGGGCAGAACACTGAAGCTTTCTTT.

DNA of the CDR3: TGTGCCAGCAGCTTGGAAGGGGGTATTAATGAAAAACTGTTTTTT. Its translation is CASSLEGGINEKLFF. The rearrangement joins TRBV5-4 to TRBJ1-4, with D maybe TRBD1 (6 bases). Germline assignment: CDR1 SGHNT and CDR2 YYREEE (reference sequence). Trimming left V 0 bases short and J 4 bases short, with 10 bases between. The length of the CDR3 is 15 residues.

This sequence joins TRBV20-1 and TRBJ2-3, with TRBD2 matching 9 bases. Trimming at V came to 3 bases and at J to 4 bases, leaving 11 bases not matched to a gene. The germline V gene has CDR1 DFQATT and CDR2 SNEGSKA (reference sequence). The CDR3 loop spans 16 amino acids. CDR3 sequence reads: CSASPRTSASSDTQYF. Here the CDR3 DNA reads TGCAGTGCTAGTCCCAGGACTAGCGCTAGCTCAGATACGCAGTATTTT.

CDR3 protein: CASSLSLAGGPGSYNEQFF. CDR3 bases: TGTGCCAGCAGCTTAAGTCTAGCGGGAGGGCCGGGGTCCTACAATGAGCAGTTCTTC. The chain employs TRBV11-2 and TRBJ2-1; 12 bases match TRBD2. CDR3 size: 19 residues. Germline values: CDR1 SGHAT, CDR2 FQNNGV. J lost 1 base, V lost 2 bases, and 9 bases had no gene match.